These 23 T cell receptor beta chains were sequenced from one sample in a study of T cell responses to AZD1222 COVID-19 vaccine. Clones were read by immunoSEQ multiplex PCR, and TCRdb kept only the in-frame ones, dropping some. In the table there are about 150,000 clones, about 90% of which are singletons. Material: peripheral blood, obtained on day 0 of MenACWY control vaccination. These receptor sequences come from an adult in good health.

This chain uses TRBV9 with TRBJ1-2; 7 bases match TRBD1. V trimming: 0 bases; J trimming: 4 bases; junction bases outside the gene matches: 6. The CDR3 has 15 residues. CDR1 is SGDLS, CDR2 YYNGEE, per germline. In nucleotides, the CDR3 is TGTGCCAGCAGCGTAGGACAGGGCCGGGTCTATGGCTACACCTTC. This gives the protein CASSVGQGRVYGYTF.

The chain links TRBV19 to TRBJ1-5, with D tentatively TRBD1 (6 bases). Looked up from germline, CDR1 is LNHDA and CDR2 is SQIVND (reference sequence). The germline V and J ends were trimmed by 6 bases and 3 bases, with 15 bases remaining between them. This CDR3 comprises 15 residues. DNA of the CDR3: TGTGCCAGTAGGGATGCAGGGGCTAACAATCAGCCCCAGCATTTT. Translated, it gives CASRDAGANNQPQHF.

This clone was found many times. V gene TRBV3-1 (or the pseudogene TRBV3-2) combines with J gene TRBJ2-7; D is possibly TRBD1 (5 bases). The CDR3 contains 15 residues. The V gene's germline CDR1 is LGHDT and CDR2 YNNKEL (reference sequence). Trimming removed 2 bases from V and 3 bases from J, with 14 bases in between. The CDR3 bases are TGTGCCAGCAGCCAACGGGCTTCAGGGATCTACGAGCAGTACGTC. It translates to CASSQRASGIYEQYV.

This clone was seen only a few times. The chain joins TRBV10-3 to TRBJ1-2, with D possibly being TRBD1 (5 bases). Trimming took off 4 bases at V and 8 bases at J, with 17 bases between the two ends. The CDR3 has 14 amino acids. Germline V gene sequence: CDR1 ENHRY, CDR2 SYGVKD. CDR3 sequence: CAISGGRGTDGYTF. In DNA, the CDR3 is TGTGCCATCAGTGGGGGACGAGGGACGGACGGCTACACCTTC.

The J gene is TRBJ2-7, the V gene TRBV5-4; TRBD2 might be the D (5 bases). The CDR3 is made up of 14 amino acids. Germline CDR1 is SGHNT and CDR2 is YYREEE (reference sequence). Trimming left V 3 bases short and J 2 bases short, with 12 bases between. The CDR3 here is CASSSDRGAYEQYF. As DNA, the CDR3 is TGTGCCAGCAGCTCGGACCGGGGAGCCTACGAGCAGTACTTC.

The CDR3 sequence is CSGVRDPLRGTEAFF. In DNA, the CDR3 is TGCAGCGGGGTCCGGGACCCATTAAGGGGCACTGAAGCTTTCTTT. The chain is built from TRBV29-1 and TRBJ1-1, with a possible D match to TRBD1 (5 bases). Germline V lookup: CDR1 SQVTM, CDR2 ANQGSEA. The CDR3 runs to 15 residues. Trimming took 7 bases from V and 4 from J, leaving 22 bases between them.

The rearrangement links TRBV25-1 to TRBJ1-2; 8 bases match TRBD1. V lost 4 bases to trimming and J lost 6 bases; unmatched junction nucleotides: 7. The CDR3 contains 14 residues. CDR1 and CDR2 from the germline V gene are MGHDK and SYGVNS. The CDR3 DNA sequence: TGTGCCAGCAGTGGTGGCCGGACAGGGAATGGCTACACCTTC. It yields the protein CASSGGRTGNGYTF.

V gene TRBV5-1 combines with J gene TRBJ1-5; TRBD1 agrees at 8 bases. V shed 4 bases, J shed 4 bases, and the junction held 7 bases outside the gene matches. The CDR3 runs 15 residues. Germline V CDR1 and CDR2: SGHRS, YFSETQ. The CDR3 loop reads CASSQTGDRNQPQHF. The DNA for the CDR3 is TGCGCCAGCAGCCAGACAGGGGATAGGAATCAGCCCCAGCATTTT.

Worth noting for this clone: Mismatch with germline at one junction end may stem from a read error. The chain links TRBV18 to TRBJ1-1, with a tentative D call TRBD1 (6 bases). The CDR3 contains 15 residues. The V gene's germline CDR1 is KGHSH and CDR2 LQKENI. CDR3 in DNA: TGTGCCAGCACACCATGGACAGCTATGAACACTGAAGCTTTCTTT. As protein: CASTPWTAMNTEAFF.

The genes are TRBV27 and TRBJ1-2; D gene unclear. The CDR3 totals 16 residues. V was pared by 2 bases and J by 4 bases, with 17 bases between. CDR1 and CDR2 (germline): MNHEY, SMNVEV (reference sequence). In DNA form, the CDR3 reads TGTGCCAGCAGTTTAACTATGGGGTACAGCCTCTATGGCTACACCTTC. It translates to CASSLTMGYSLYGYTF.

The sample holds a few counts of this clone. The V gene is TRBV3-1 (or the pseudogene TRBV3-2), the J gene TRBJ1-5; D gene unclear. There are 18 residues in the CDR3. The V end was cut by 0 bases, the J end by 2 bases, with 17 bases between. Germline lookup yields CDR1 LGHDT and CDR2 YNNKEL (reference sequence). CDR3 protein: CASSQDPPDSEGNQPQHF. CDR3 sequence (DNA): TGTGCCAGCAGCCAAGATCCGCCGGACTCCGAAGGCAATCAGCCCCAGCATTTT.

V usage is TRBV19 and J usage is TRBJ2-2; D remains ambiguous. Germline V gene sequence: CDR1 LNHDA, CDR2 SQIVND (reference sequence). Trimming pared 3 bases from V and 4 bases from J, leaving 15 bases between. This CDR3 is built from 16 residues. The chain's CDR3 is CASSIEGQWSTGELFF. The CDR3 DNA reads TGTGCCAGTAGTATCGAAGGGCAGTGGAGCACCGGGGAGCTGTTTTTT.

The J gene is TRBJ1-5, the V gene TRBV6-6; D may be TRBD1 (5 bases). The germline CDR1 and CDR2 sequences are MNHNY and SVGAGI (reference sequence). The germline V and J ends were trimmed by 6 bases and 0 bases, with 12 bases remaining between them. The CDR3 runs 15 residues. The CDR3 here is CASSPRGDSNQPQHF. The DNA of the CDR3 is TGTGCCAGCAGCCCCCGGGGGGATAGCAATCAGCCCCAGCATTTT.

The DNA for the CDR3 is TGCGCCAGCAGCTTGGAGTGGGGTCAAGAGACCCAGTACTTC. This translates into CASSLEWGQETQYF. This chain connects TRBV5-1 to TRBJ2-5; no reliable D call. CDR1 is SGHRS, CDR2 YFSETQ, per germline. V was shortened by 0 bases and J by 2 bases, with 8 bases between the two germline ends. The CDR3 runs to 14 residues.

This clone turned up a few times. Its ends do not fully match the called genes, so a read error is possible. The chain joins TRBV7-2 to TRBJ2-1, with 8 positions matching TRBD2. This CDR3 is built from 14 residues. CDR1 is SGHTA, CDR2 FQGNSA, per germline. CDR3 nucleotide sequence: TGTGCCAGCAGCCTAGCGGGTGCTAGGGGGGAGCAGTTCTTC. This translates into CASSLAGARGEQFF.

The gene calls are TRBV3-1 (or the pseudogene TRBV3-2) and TRBJ1-2, with D unclear. V was pared by 1 base and J by 6 bases, with 6 bases between. The V gene's germline CDR1 is LGHDT and CDR2 YNNKEL (reference sequence). The CDR3 contains 12 residues. The CDR3 sequence: CASSQGENGYTF. Written as DNA, the CDR3 is TGTGCCAGCAGCCAAGGGGAAAATGGCTACACCTTC.

This chain uses TRBV9 with TRBJ2-1, with 8 bases that match TRBD2. This CDR3 has 14 amino acids. The V gene's germline CDR1 is SGDLS and CDR2 YYNGEE. Losses at the gene ends were 4 bases for V and 8 bases for J; bases not matched to a gene: 8. The CDR3 DNA sequence: TGTGCCAGCAGCCAAATAGCGGGGAGCGATGAGCAGTTCTTC. Translation gives CASSQIAGSDEQFF. Full variable domain (remainder filled in from reference TRBV9 and TRBJ2-1): DSGVTQTPKHLITATGQRVTLRCSPRSGDLSVYWYQQSLDQGLQFLIQYYNGEERAKGNILERFSAQQFPDLHSELNLSSLELGDSALYFCASSQIAGSDEQFFGPGTRLTVL.

The rearrangement links TRBV5-1 to TRBJ1-1, with TRBD1 matching over 9 bases. Trimming cost V 6 bases and J 11 bases; bases outside gene matches: 23. The germline gives CDR1 SGHRS, CDR2 YFSETQ. The CDR3 is 17 residues long. Here the CDR3 reads CASTLTLTGGFPLWAFF. CDR3 coding DNA: TGCGCCAGCACCCTAACCCTCACAGGGGGCTTCCCCTTGTGGGCTTTCTTT.

V is TRBV5-4 and J is TRBJ2-7; 8 nucleotides line up with TRBD1. The V and J ends lost 4 bases and 1 base, in that order; junction bases with no gene match: 4. Germline lookup yields CDR1 SGHNT and CDR2 YYREEE (reference sequence). The CDR3 is 14 amino acids. CDR3 DNA sequence: TGTGCCAGCAGCCGGACAGGGAGGTCCTACGAGCAGTACGTC. Translated, it gives CASSRTGRSYEQYV.

This chain links TRBV19 with TRBJ2-4, with D tentatively TRBD1 (5 bases). This CDR3 is built from 17 residues. The V gene lost 1 base and the J gene lost 2 bases, with 15 bases spanning the gap. The germline V gene has CDR1 LNHDA and CDR2 SQIVND (reference sequence). In nucleotides, the CDR3 is TGTGCCAGTAGTATAGGCTGGAGCGCAGGGACCAAAAACATTCAGTACTTC. Translation gives CASSIGWSAGTKNIQYF.

By share, this clone ranks as medium-sized. The chain has TRBV5-1 and TRBJ1-5; tentatively, D is TRBD1 (6 bases). This CDR3 spans 13 amino acids. CDR1 and CDR2 (germline): SGHRS, YFSETQ. V was cut by 5 bases and J by 4 bases, with 10 bases left in between. This CDR3 reads CASSQQGNQPQHF. As DNA, the CDR3 is TGCGCCAGCAGTCAACAGGGTAATCAGCCCCAGCATTTT.

The chain is built from TRBV5-4 and TRBJ1-5; D is possibly TRBD1 (5 bases). This CDR3 has 15 amino acids. Deletions cut 3 bases from V and 0 bases from J, with 10 bases between. The germline gives CDR1 SGHNT, CDR2 YYREEE (reference sequence). The CDR3 DNA follows: TGTGCCAGCAGCTATGGGACGGATAGCAATCAGCCCCAGCATTTT. This codes for CASSYGTDSNQPQHF.

The rearrangement joins TRBV6-5 to TRBJ1-2, with D unclear. Germline CDR1 MNHEY, CDR2 SVGAGI. V shed 8 bases and J shed 8 bases, with 12 bases lying between them. This CDR3 has 11 amino acids. The CDR3 protein is CASRITAGYTF. The CDR3 bases are TGTGCCAGCCGGATTACGGCCGGCTACACCTTC.